The source of this T cell receptor beta chain is a study of graft-versus-host responses after intestinal transplantation. Study details: Recipients across the board were started on anti-thymocyte globulin induction, then kept on tacrolimus and steroids for two to three years. Study findings and constraints: Early post-transplant HvG declines showed an association with peak circulating GvH clone levels. Elevated graft-versus-host to host-versus-graft clonal ratios in allografts were recorded for patients with graft-donor T cell macrochimerism.

This CDR3 spans 16 amino acids. V lost 3 bases and J lost 4, with 16 bases in between. Germline V CDR1 and CDR2: SEHNR, FQNEAQ (reference sequence). A remark on this clone: Antigen: not known.

Assay: immunoSEQ multiplex PCR; the TCRdb copy retains only in-frame clones and omits some. Counted here are roughly 30,000 clones, roughly four fifths occurring once; the ten biggest clones make up 19%. This clonotype was sampled from a human donor who received an intestinal transplant. J is TRBJ2-1 and V is TRBV7-9; perhaps TRBD1 as D (5 bases). The input for sequencing was unstimulated CD8+ T cells sorted from spleen or lymph node cells, taken before intestinal transplant. This chain's CDR3 is CASSFSQAGIYNEQFF. In DNA, the CDR3 is TGTGCCAGCAGCTTCTCTCAGGCAGGGATTTACAATGAGCAGTTCTTC. The full variable domain, its missing parts supplied by reference TRBV7-9 and TRBJ2-1, is DTGVSQNPRHKITKRGQNVTFRCDPISEHNRLYWYRQTLGQGPEFLTYFQNEAQLEKSRLLSDRFSAERPKGSFSTLEIQRTEQGDSAMYLCASSFSQAGIYNEQFFGPGTRLTVL.